This TCR beta chain appears in the sequencing data of a study of blood T cell repertoires in COVID-19. Trimming removed 1 base from V and 9 bases from J; junction bases left unmatched: 5. This CDR3 has 15 amino acids. Per the germline V gene, CDR1 is SGHDT and CDR2 is YYEEEE. Method: immunoSEQ multiplex PCR; TCRdb's copy keeps in-frame clones and lacks some. Counted here are 360,000 or so clones, roughly 90% occurring once; the ten biggest clones make up approximately 3%. Input material: PBMCs or T cells enriched from blood (not recorded which). This clonotype was sampled from a woman between 25 and 40 years old who had recovered from COVID-19. This chain connects TRBV5-6 to TRBJ1-6, with 9 bases matching TRBD1. CDR3 nucleotide sequence: TGTGCCAGCAGCTTGAGGGGACAGGGTGGTTCACCCCTCCACTTT. Protein product: CASSLRGQGGSPLHF.